This is a list of T cell receptor beta chains from one sample in a study of T cell responses to AZD1222 COVID-19 vaccine. The method was immunoSEQ multiplex PCR; TCRdb's version includes in-frame clones alone and lacks a portion of them. The data show some 100,000 clones, approximately 87% seen once. This specimen consisted of peripheral blood, obtained on day 0 of MenACWY control vaccination. All receptors come from an adult in good health. Each CDR3 is given with its conserved first and last residue. Size values are once, few and many counts, or a class for expanded clones, and some rows have none.

once	TRBV6-5	CASSRDTPGTGELFF
NA	TRBV7-9	CASSLLGTSGNTIYF
once	TRBV7-2	CASSFQGLAVGENIQYF
NA	TRBV11-2	CASTGGQGIFYGYTF
NA	TRBV28	CASSFAYEQYF
NA	TRBV11-1	CASSLQRGSGELFF
NA	TRBV3-1/TRBV3-2	CASTLKGGAEAFF
NA	TRBV7-8	CASSFRQGANVLTF
once	TRBV29-1	CSVRGLAGANTEAFF
NA	TRBV19	CASSTGTSTYNEQFF
once	TRBV12-3/TRBV12-4	CASTRVDYGYTF
NA	TRBV28	CASSLVGVYGYTF
once	TRBV2	CASDTRGYGYTF
NA	TRBV5-1	CASSLNWGQGYEQYF
NA	TRBV5-1	CASSLTGGSGNTIYF
NA	TRBV2	CASSLQGAAGNQPQHF
NA	TRBV28	CASRGSNQPQHF
NA	TRBV6-5	CATGQGDRDQPQHF
NA	TRBV4-3	CASSQVSGLLYEQYF
NA	TRBV12-2	CASRLVAGGWNEQFF